This TCR beta chain stems from a study of shared clonotypes between healthy human individuals. Replicate PCRs run on unsorted PBMC used around 0.3 ug DNA, which was about 28,000 T cell genomes. This table comes from immunoSEQ multiplex PCR, and its TCRdb copy is limited to in-frame clones, with some not included. The repertoire holds about 490,000 clones, with around 85% as singletons. Germline CDR1 and CDR2: LNHDA and SQIVND (reference sequence). The CDR3 consists of 14 residues. As for this clone: It may be a read error: a sequence one base away is much more abundant. Other DNA sequences in the same sample also yield this CDR3.

This TCR was recovered from a woman aged 35 to 49 in good health. Some clones in this sample may be carry-over from other donors' samples. The chain uses TRBV19 and TRBJ2-3; TRBD1 might be the D (5 bases). Sequenced sample: PBMCs. CDR3 protein: CASSTRVGTDTQYF. The CDR3 nucleotides read TGTGCCAGTAGTACCAGGGTAGGCACAGATACGCAGTACTTT. Using reference TRBV19 and TRBJ2-3 for the parts outside the CDR3, the full variable domain is DGGITQSPKYLFRKEGQNVTLSCEQNLNHDAMYWYRQDPGQGLRLIYYSQIVNDFQKGDIAEGYSVSREKKESFPLTVTSAQKNPTAFYLCASSTRVGTDTQYFGPGTRLTVL.